The clone carrying this T cell receptor beta chain came up a few times. This sample is part of a study of T cells after yellow fever vaccination. TCRdb re-called the 5' RACE reads through MiXCR, storing one row per CDR3 protein. The top ten clones hold 15% to 20% of a sample with about 580,000 distinct CDR3 sequences, less than 20% of them seen once. J lost 10 bases, V lost 6 bases, and 9 bases had no gene match. The V gene's germline CDR1 is LGHDT and CDR2 YNNKEL (reference sequence). The length of the CDR3 is 13 residues. V and J are TRBV3-1 and TRBJ2-1; 7 bases map to TRBD1. The specimen was PBMCs, collected about 5 days after the first yellow fever vaccination. The clonotype comes from a young man who received the YFV17D yellow fever vaccine. The CDR3 reads CASSRTGLKEQFF. CDR3 DNA sequence: TGTGCCAGCAGTCGGACAGGTCTTAAGGAGCAGTTCTTC.